Sequencing of this T cell receptor beta chain was carried out in a study of CD8+ T cells in alopecia areata. Whole-study results and caveats: Given one nonresponder, whether baseline CD8+ expansion relates to response remains uncertain. Sequenced scalp T cells also include alphabeta T cells resident in normal skin. Tofacitinib significantly reduced both scalp clonality and expanded CD8+ clones among the top 100. Affected scalp, especially in alopecia totalis/universalis, had a higher clonality than normal scalp did.

With respect to this clone: Its antigen is unknown.

The germline V gene has CDR1 MNHNS and CDR2 SASEGT. The CDR3 has 14 residues. Trimming took off 10 bases at V and 0 bases at J, with 16 bases between the two ends. After isolation, RNA underwent reverse transcription to generate cDNA as the sequencing template. Sequenced by immunoSEQ multiplex PCR; TCRdb stores in-frame clones only, minus some. The table records around 190,000 clones, 60% of them present only once. Treatment indicated: oral pan-JAK inhibitor, 5-10 mg twice daily. This rearrangement joins TRBV6-1 to TRBJ2-7, with a possible D match to TRBD2 (6 bases). The TCR was taken from a human donor with alopecia areata. The starting material was CD4+ T cells sorted from blood, obtained at week 24, from a patient treated with tofacitinib. CDR3 amino acids: CATTGTQSSYEQYF. The CDR3 region has the DNA TGTGCCACGACCGGGACTCAGAGCTCCTACGAGCAGTACTTC.